Listed here are 20 T cell receptor beta chains from one sample, sequenced in a study of blood T cells in healthy people across ages. Sample-barcoded 5' priming and a J-beta primer mix drove a second PCR of about 6 to 11 cycles. TCRdb reprocessed the 5' RACE reads with MiXCR, giving one entry per CDR3 protein. The data contain around 280,000 distinct CDR3 sequences, 25% to 30% of them seen just once; the ten biggest clones take up approximately 28%. What was sequenced was blood. The receptors here all came from a woman between 70 and 85 years old in good health.

Details on this clonotype: The junction departs from germline at one end; a sequencing error may be responsible. The V and J genes are TRBV11-1 and TRBJ2-5; D perhaps matches TRBD2 (5 bases). Near its end, the DNA agrees better with TRBJ2-1, so the J call may be wrong. In germline, CDR1 is SGHAT, CDR2 FQDESV (reference sequence). The CDR3 contains 13 residues. The CDR3 loop reads CAGSLGSSGEQFF. The CDR3 region has the DNA TGTGCCGGCAGCTTAGGGTCCAGCGGTGAGCAGTTCTTC.

Only a few counts were recorded for this clonotype. This chain uses TRBV7-3 with TRBJ2-5; 8 bases match TRBD2. The DNA matches TRBJ2-7 better at its end, which makes the J call doubtful. CDR1 SGHTA and CDR2 FQGTGA come from the germline V gene. This CDR3 is 14 amino acids long. The CDR3 DNA reads TGTGCCAGCAGTGAGACTAGCGCTACCTACGAGCAGTACTTC. This sequence encodes CASSETSATYEQYF.

J is TRBJ2-5 and V is TRBV7-9; 7 nucleotides match TRBD2. The length of the CDR3 is 16 residues. Per the germline V gene, CDR1 is SEHNR and CDR2 is FQNEAQ (reference sequence). V shed 3 bases, J shed 3 bases, and the junction held 10 bases outside the gene matches. The CDR3 sequence is CASSFRTSRTKETQYF. Here the CDR3 DNA reads TGTGCCAGCAGCTTTCGGACTAGTCGAACGAAAGAGACCCAGTACTTC.

This clonotype was picked up a small number of times. The chain carries TRBV11-2 and TRBJ1-2; tentative D call: TRBD1 (5 bases). The CDR3 runs 15 residues. CDR1 and CDR2 from the germline V gene are SGHAT and FQNNGV. Between the trimmed V and J ends, which lost 3 bases and 8 bases, there was a span of 19 bases. The CDR3 sequence: CASSLRGVGALGYTF. The CDR3 DNA sequence: TGTGCCAGCAGCTTGAGAGGCGTCGGGGCGCTCGGCTACACCTTC.

The rearrangement uses TRBV12-3 or TRBV12-4 and TRBJ2-3, with a possible D match to TRBD2 (6 bases). Trimming removed 1 base at V and 0 bases at J, with 11 bases between. The CDR3 runs to 16 residues. DNA of the CDR3: TGTGCCAGCAGTTTAGGGCGGGAAGAGAGCACAGATACGCAGTATTTT. Translation: CASSLGREESTDTQYF.

This clonotype showed up just a few times. At one end the junction does not follow the germline gene, possibly because of a read error. The rearrangement joins TRBV5-1 to TRBJ1-4, with D unclear. In germline, CDR1 is SGHRS, CDR2 YFSETQ. The CDR3 is 14 residues long. Written as DNA, the CDR3 is TGCGCCAGCAGCTTATCCGATGCTAAGGAAAAACTGTTTTTT. It specifies CASSLSDAKEKLFF.

In its sample, this clonotype was seen many times. The chain uses TRBV29-1 and TRBJ1-1, with D perhaps TRBD1 (6 bases). CDR1 is SQVTM, CDR2 ANQGSEA, per germline. The CDR3 has 12 amino acids. V gave up 6 bases and J gave up 1 base, with 9 bases separating them. The CDR3 is CSVSRGNTEAFF. Written as DNA, the CDR3 is TGCAGCGTCTCCAGGGGGAACACTGAAGCTTTCTTT.

The chain links TRBV28 to TRBJ2-7; tentative D call: TRBD1 (6 bases). V gave up 6 bases and J gave up 8 bases, with 26 bases separating them. Germline V gives CDR1 MDHEN, CDR2 SYDVKM. The CDR3 has 16 residues. As DNA, the CDR3 is TGTGCCAGCAGCTCCTATAAGGCGACAGGACCCTTCCAGCAGTACTTC. It is translated as CASSSYKATGPFQQYF.

The chain uses TRBV24-1 and TRBJ2-4; the D is unclear. The CDR3 totals 16 residues. CDR1 is KGHDR, CDR2 SFDVKD, per germline. Trimming shortened V by 2 bases and J by 1 base, and 11 bases separated the two germline ends. CDR3 protein: CATSDSSVGAKNIQYF. In nucleotides, the CDR3 is TGTGCCACCAGTGATTCGTCCGTCGGGGCCAAAAACATTCAGTACTTC.

This clonotype came up a few times. V and J are TRBV3-1 and TRBJ2-5; maybe TRBD1 (5 bases). Germline assignment: CDR1 LGHDT and CDR2 YNNKEL (reference sequence). The CDR3 extends over 14 amino acids. V was clipped by 2 bases and J by 5 bases, with 12 bases between them. CDR3 in DNA: TGTGCCAGCAGCCAACGACAGCTTTCGGAGACCCAGTACTTC. The encoded protein is CASSQRQLSETQYF.

The CDR3 is CASRGQGVAVGTQYF. CDR3 nucleotide sequence: TGTGCCAGCAGGGGGCAGGGGGTAGCTGTGGGGACCCAGTACTTC. This chain joins TRBV6-1 and TRBJ2-5, with 7 bases that match TRBD1. CDR3 size: 15 residues. V was pared by 6 bases and J by 7 bases, with 14 bases of the junction left unmatched. Germline CDR1 and CDR2: MNHNS and SASEGT.

This clonotype was counted ten times or more. The chain has TRBV4-1 and TRBJ2-1; 9 positions agree with TRBD2. V lost 0 bases and J lost 8; bases outside the gene matches: 23. Germline-derived CDR1 and CDR2 are MGHRA and YSYEKL. The CDR3 has 21 residues. CDR3 protein: CASSQETTDRLAVLLVDEQFF. The CDR3 region has the DNA TGCGCCAGCAGCCAAGAAACAACCGACAGACTAGCGGTTCTATTAGTGGATGAGCAGTTCTTC.

The rearrangement links TRBV28 to TRBJ2-5; 7 bases map to TRBD1. The J call may be faulty, since TRBJ2-1 better matches the DNA end. CDR1 and CDR2 (germline): MDHEN, SYDVKM. This CDR3 spans 15 amino acids. The CDR3 region is CASSPPGQKNNEQFF. The CDR3 DNA is TGTGCCAGCAGCCCACCGGGACAGAAGAACAATGAGCAGTTCTTC.

The J gene is TRBJ2-3, the V gene TRBV14; D gene uncertain. Germline V gene data show CDR1 as SGHDN and CDR2 as FVKESK. This CDR3 spans 11 amino acids. V lost 5 bases and J lost 6, with 6 bases in between. Here the CDR3 reads CASSAGDTQYF. DNA of the CDR3: TGTGCCAGCAGCGCTGGGGATACGCAGTATTTT.

This clonotype has a handful of counts. V and J are TRBV24-1 and TRBJ2-5; D remains unclear. Germline lookup yields CDR1 KGHDR and CDR2 SFDVKD. Trimming stripped 0 bases from V and 2 bases from J, with 6 bases between. The CDR3 has 14 residues. The CDR3, as DNA: TGTGCCACCAGTGATTTGACAGAACAAGAGACCCAGTACTTC. Translating gives CATSDLTEQETQYF.

The V gene is TRBV12-3 or TRBV12-4, the J gene TRBJ2-7; D is possibly TRBD1 or TRBD2 (5 bases each). V lost 8 bases, J lost 3 bases, and 14 bases lay in between. The CDR3 covers 13 residues. This CDR3 is CASSSGTVYEQYF. Written as DNA, the CDR3 is TGTGCCAGCTCGTCTGGGACCGTCTACGAGCAGTACTTC.

This rearrangement joins TRBV20-1 to TRBJ2-7; 9 bases map to TRBD1. Unmatched junction bases numbered 12, after V lost 3 bases and J lost 0 bases. Germline-derived CDR1 and CDR2 are DFQATT and SNEGSKA (reference sequence). This CDR3 is built from 17 residues. The CDR3 nucleotides read TGCAGTGCTAGGAGGGACCGAGACAGGGGGATCTCCTACGAGCAGTACTTC. Residues: CSARRDRDRGISYEQYF.

A few counts support this clonotype. The chain uses TRBV7-2 and TRBJ2-3, with D perhaps TRBD1 (5 bases). V was trimmed by 3 bases and J by 2 bases, leaving 15 bases between them. Per the germline V gene, CDR1 is SGHTA and CDR2 is FQGNSA. This CDR3 is built from 16 residues. The CDR3 DNA reads TGTGCCAGCAGCTTGGGGCTCATCCAGACCACAGATACGCAGTATTTT. Translation gives CASSLGLIQTTDTQYF. Full variable domain (rest looked up from reference TRBV7-2 and TRBJ2-3): GAGVSQSPSNKVTEKGKDVELRCDPISGHTALYWYRQSLGQGLEFLIYFQGNSAPDKSGLPSDRFSAERTGGSVSTLTIQRTQQEDSAVYLCASSLGLIQTTDTQYFGPGTRLTVL.

J is TRBJ1-2 and V is TRBV12-3 or TRBV12-4; tentatively, D is TRBD1 (5 bases). The CDR3 is made up of 13 amino acids. The V and J ends lost 6 bases and 4 bases respectively, with 12 bases between them. Written as DNA, the CDR3 is TGTGCCAGCAGCCTTGAGGGGATCTATGGCTACACCTTC. This sequence encodes CASSLEGIYGYTF.

This clonotype was counted a few times. V and J are TRBV19 and TRBJ1-1; no definite D call. Germline V gene lookup returns CDR1 LNHDA and CDR2 SQIVND (reference sequence). V was pared by 7 bases and J by 7 bases, with 13 bases between. CDR3 length equals 12 residues. This CDR3 is CASTATWGEAFF. CDR3 bases: TGTGCCAGTACCGCAACCTGGGGTGAAGCTTTCTTT.